This TCR beta chain stems from a study of technical replicates of blood from a handful of donors. Clones were sequenced by immunoSEQ multiplex PCR, and TCRdb holds only the in-frame ones, with some missing. The table shows 60,000 to 70,000 clones, with 95% to 98% occurring only once. This receptor was identified in a human donor in good health. Material for sequencing was T cells isolated from PBMCs.

Here the CDR3 reads CASSQDVGRSSYEQYF. The CDR3 DNA reads TGTGCCAGCAGCCAAGATGTTGGGAGGTCCTCCTACGAGCAGTACTTC. V gene TRBV4-2 combines with J gene TRBJ2-7; possible D gene TRBD2, 6 bases. The V end was cut by 0 bases, the J end by 0 bases, with 12 bases between. The CDR3 covers 16 residues. Germline CDR1 is LGHNA and CDR2 is YNFKEQ.